This TCR beta chain emerged from a study of T cell repertoires in cytomegalovirus infection. The wider study: CMV epitopes that were recently identified and HLA-C-restricted were used alongside well-studied HLA-B-restricted ones. Both CMV infection and a matching HLA type were indicated by public TCR beta signatures.

Germline V gives CDR1 MNHNY, CDR2 SVGAGI (reference sequence). The ends were cut back, 2 bases at V and 2 bases at J, with 22 bases in the middle. CDR3 length equals 18 residues. Points on this clonotype: The antigen is not known.

Study-wide points: Clonotypes of TCR beta that were HLA-C-restricted and CMV-specific dominated the ex vivo response.

TCRdb independently ran MiXCR on the reads; one entry per CDR3 protein. The sample shows 110,000 or so distinct CDR3 sequences, 30% of them seen only once. Specimen: CD8+ T cells from cultured PBMCs, collected from culture after CMV antigen stimulation. The sequence came from a human donor in good health (CMV status not recorded). Some clones in this sample may be carry-over from other donors' samples. The genes are TRBV6-6 and TRBJ2-7; the D gene is possibly TRBD2 (5 bases). CDR3 protein: CASSYPLSLAASTYEQYF. The CDR3 DNA sequence: TGTGCCAGCAGTTACCCCCTAAGTTTGGCCGCTAGCACCTACGAGCAGTACTTC.